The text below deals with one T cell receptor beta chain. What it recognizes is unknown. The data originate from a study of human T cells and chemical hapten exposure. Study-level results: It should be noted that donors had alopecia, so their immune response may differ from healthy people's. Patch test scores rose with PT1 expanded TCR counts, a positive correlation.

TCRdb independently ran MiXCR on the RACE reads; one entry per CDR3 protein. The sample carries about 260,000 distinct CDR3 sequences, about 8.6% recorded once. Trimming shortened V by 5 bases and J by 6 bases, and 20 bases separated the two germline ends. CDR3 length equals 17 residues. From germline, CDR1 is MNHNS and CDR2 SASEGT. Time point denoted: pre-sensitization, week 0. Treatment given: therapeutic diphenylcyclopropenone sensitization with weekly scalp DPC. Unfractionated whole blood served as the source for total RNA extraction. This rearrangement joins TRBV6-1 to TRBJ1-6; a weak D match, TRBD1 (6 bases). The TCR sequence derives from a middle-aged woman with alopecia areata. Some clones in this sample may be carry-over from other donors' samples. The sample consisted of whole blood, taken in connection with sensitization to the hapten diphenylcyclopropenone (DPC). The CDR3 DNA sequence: TGTGCCAGCAGTCTGCGGGACACCGCCTTCGCTAATTCACCCCTCCACTTT. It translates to CASSLRDTAFANSPLHF.